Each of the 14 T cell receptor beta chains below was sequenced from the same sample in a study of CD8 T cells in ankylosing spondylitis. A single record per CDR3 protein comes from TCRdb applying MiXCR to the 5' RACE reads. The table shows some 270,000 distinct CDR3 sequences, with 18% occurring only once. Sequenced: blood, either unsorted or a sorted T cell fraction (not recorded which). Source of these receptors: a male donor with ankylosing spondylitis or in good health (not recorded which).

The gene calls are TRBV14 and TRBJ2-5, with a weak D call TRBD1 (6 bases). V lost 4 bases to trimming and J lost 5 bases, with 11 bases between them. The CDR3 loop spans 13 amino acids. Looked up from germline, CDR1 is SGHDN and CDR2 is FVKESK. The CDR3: CASSPGGFETQYF. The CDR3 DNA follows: TGTGCCAGCAGCCCTGGGGGCTTCGAGACCCAGTACTTC.

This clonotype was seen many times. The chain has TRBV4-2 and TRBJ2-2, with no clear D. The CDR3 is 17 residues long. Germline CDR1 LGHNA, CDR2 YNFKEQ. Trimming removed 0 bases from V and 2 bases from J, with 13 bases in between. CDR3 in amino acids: CASSQEYRLRNTGELFF. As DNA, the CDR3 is TGTGCCAGCAGCCAAGAATATCGACTTCGAAACACCGGGGAGCTGTTTTTT.

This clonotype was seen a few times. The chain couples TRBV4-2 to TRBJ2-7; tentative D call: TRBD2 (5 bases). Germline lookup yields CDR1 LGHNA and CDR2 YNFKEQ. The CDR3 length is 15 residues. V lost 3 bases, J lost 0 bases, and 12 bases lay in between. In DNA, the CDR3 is TGTGCCAGCAGCCACCGGGATTTCGTCTCCTACGAGCAGTACTTC. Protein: CASSHRDFVSYEQYF.

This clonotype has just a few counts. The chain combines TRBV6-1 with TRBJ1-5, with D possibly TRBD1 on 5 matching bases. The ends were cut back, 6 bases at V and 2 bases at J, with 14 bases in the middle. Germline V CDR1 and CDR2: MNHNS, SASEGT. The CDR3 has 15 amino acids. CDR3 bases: TGTGCCAGCAGCAACTACCTAGGGGGCAATCAGCCCCAGCATTTT. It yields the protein CASSNYLGGNQPQHF.

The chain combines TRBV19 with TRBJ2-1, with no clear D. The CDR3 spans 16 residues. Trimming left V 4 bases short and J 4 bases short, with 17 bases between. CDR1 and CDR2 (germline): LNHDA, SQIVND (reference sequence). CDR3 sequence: CASSTSTGKFYNEQFF. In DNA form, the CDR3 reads TGTGCCAGTAGTACCTCCACCGGCAAGTTTTACAATGAGCAGTTCTTC. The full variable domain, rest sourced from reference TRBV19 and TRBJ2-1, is DGGITQSPKYLFRKEGQNVTLSCEQNLNHDAMYWYRQDPGQGLRLIYYSQIVNDFQKGDIAEGYSVSREKKESFPLTVTSAQKNPTAFYLCASSTSTGKFYNEQFFGPGTRLTVL.

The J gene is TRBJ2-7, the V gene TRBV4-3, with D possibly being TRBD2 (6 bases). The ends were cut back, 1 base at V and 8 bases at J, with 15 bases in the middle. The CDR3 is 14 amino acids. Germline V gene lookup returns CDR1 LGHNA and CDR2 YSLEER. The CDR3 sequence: CASSQAPGGNKQYF. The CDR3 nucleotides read TGCGCCAGCAGCCAAGCCCCGGGCGGGAATAAGCAGTACTTC.

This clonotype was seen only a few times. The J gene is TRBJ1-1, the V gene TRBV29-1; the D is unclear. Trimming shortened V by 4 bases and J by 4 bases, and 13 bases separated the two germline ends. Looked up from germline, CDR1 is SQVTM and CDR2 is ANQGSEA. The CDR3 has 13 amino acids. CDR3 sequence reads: CSVAWGRSTEAFF. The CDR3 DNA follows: TGCAGCGTTGCATGGGGAAGGAGCACTGAAGCTTTCTTT.

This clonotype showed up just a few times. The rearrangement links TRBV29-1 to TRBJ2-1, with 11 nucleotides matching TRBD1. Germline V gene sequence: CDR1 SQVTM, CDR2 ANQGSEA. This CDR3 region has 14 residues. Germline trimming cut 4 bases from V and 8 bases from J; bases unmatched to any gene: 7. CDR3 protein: CSVGGQGERDEQFF. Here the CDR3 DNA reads TGCAGCGTTGGGGGACAGGGGGAGCGTGATGAGCAGTTCTTC.

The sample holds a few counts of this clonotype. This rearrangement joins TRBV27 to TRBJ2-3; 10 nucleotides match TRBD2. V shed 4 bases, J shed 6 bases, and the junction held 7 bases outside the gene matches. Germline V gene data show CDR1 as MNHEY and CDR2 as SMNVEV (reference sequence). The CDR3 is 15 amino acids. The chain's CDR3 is CASSWSGRADDTQYF. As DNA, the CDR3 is TGTGCCAGCAGTTGGAGCGGGAGGGCCGACGATACGCAGTATTTT.

DNA of the CDR3: TGCAGTGCTTCACCCGGGACAGGTGTGAACACTGAAGCTTTCTTT. It translates to CSASPGTGVNTEAFF. The chain carries TRBV20-1 and TRBJ1-1; 8 bases align to TRBD1. In germline, CDR1 is DFQATT, CDR2 SNEGSKA (reference sequence). The V and J ends lost 5 bases and 0 bases, in that order; junction bases with no gene match: 8. The CDR3 runs to 15 residues.

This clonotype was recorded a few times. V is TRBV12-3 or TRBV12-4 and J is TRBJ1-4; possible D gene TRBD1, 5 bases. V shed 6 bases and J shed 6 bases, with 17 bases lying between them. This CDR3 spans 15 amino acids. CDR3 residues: CASSSQPGLDEKLFF. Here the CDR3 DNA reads TGTGCCAGCAGCTCTCAGCCGGGACTGGATGAAAAACTGTTTTTT.

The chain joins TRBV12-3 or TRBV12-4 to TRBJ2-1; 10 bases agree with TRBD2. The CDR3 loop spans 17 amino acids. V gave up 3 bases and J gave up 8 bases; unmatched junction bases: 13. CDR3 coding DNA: TGTGCCAGCAGTTTCTCTCCTGGACTAGCGGTGGGCTATGAGCAGTTCTTC. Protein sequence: CASSFSPGLAVGYEQFF.

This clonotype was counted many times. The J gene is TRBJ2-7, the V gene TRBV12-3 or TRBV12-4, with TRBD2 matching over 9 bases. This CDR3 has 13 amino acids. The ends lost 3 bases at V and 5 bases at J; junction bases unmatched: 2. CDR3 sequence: CASSFLAGDEQYF. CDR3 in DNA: TGTGCCAGCAGTTTCTTAGCGGGGGACGAGCAGTACTTC.

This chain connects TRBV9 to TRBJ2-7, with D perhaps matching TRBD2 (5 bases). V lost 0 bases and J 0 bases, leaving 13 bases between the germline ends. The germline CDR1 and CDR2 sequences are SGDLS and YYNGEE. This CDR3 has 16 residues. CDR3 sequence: CASSVDSSGSSYEQYF. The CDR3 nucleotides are TGTGCCAGCAGCGTAGATTCCAGCGGAAGCTCCTACGAGCAGTACTTC.